The source of this TCR beta chain is a study of CD8+CD57+ T cells in acquired aplastic anemia. Turning to the study itself: Healthy donor sequencing depth: 10 million to 10.8 million CD4+, roughly 12 million CD8+ reads.

There are 14 residues in the CDR3. The germline CDR1 and CDR2 sequences are SNHLY and FYNNEI. The germline V and J ends were trimmed by 5 bases and 0 bases, with 8 bases remaining between them. Study-level results: Patients and healthy controls showed no significant CD8+ Simpson's diversity difference.

This clonotype was found once. The target antigen is unknown. CDR3 and TCR beta VDJ profiling relied on genomic DNA as the template. MiXCR was run by TCRdb on the reads, yielding one entry per CDR3 protein. This sample has around 150,000 distinct CDR3 sequences, with roughly 40% found just once. Sequenced material: sorted CD4+, CD8+, or CD8+CD57+ T cells (not recorded which) from PBMCs. This sequence was found in a human donor in good health, serving as a control. The V call is TRBV2, the J call TRBJ1-5; the D is unclear. CDR3 DNA sequence: TGTGCCAGCAGTAAGACGGATAGCAATCAGCCCCAGCATTTT. It codes for CASSKTDSNQPQHF.